This TCR beta chain was found in a study of blood T cell repertoires in COVID-19 (dated by TCRdb to 2020 to 2021). About the study as a whole: Samples from collaborators originated in the United States, Italy and Spain and spanned both the acute and convalescent phases of COVID-19. The material from the prospective study consisted of cDNA or gDNA derived from T cells, B-cell-depleted T cells, or PBMCs. Deeply sampled blood TCRbeta repertoires from subjects exposed to, actively infected with, or recovered from COVID-19 were included in the dataset. A freely available public database, intended as a resource for researchers studying the immune response to SARS-CoV-2, is where the repertoires were released. Samples came from the ongoing ImmuneRACE study (first 160 participants) plus 1,254 subjects from 6 global collaborators. The sample metadata nearly always contained a de-identified subject ID, COVID-19 status, age in years and sex. Where available, HLA class I and class II types were taken from metadata supplied by the sample provider and were not determined by assay-based typing.

The CDR3 runs 16 amino acids, cysteine and phenylalanine included. The sequence is cut down to CDR3 DNA, 48 bases in frame from base 1. Trimming leaves V shorter by 5 bases and J shorter by 0 bases, with the junction holding 5 bases beyond the gene matches. Based on the germline V gene, the CDR1 and CDR2 sequences are SGHAT and FQNNGV. TCRbeta CDR3 regions were amplified from genomic DNA using the immunoSEQ Assay, a bias-controlled multiplex PCR. Concerning the study's data processing: The number of nucleated cells in each sample was estimated by amplification of reference gene primers within the assay. Sequence reads were collapsed and filtered to measure the absolute abundance of every unique TCRbeta CDR3 rearrangement. For each sample, productive Simpson clonality was calculated as the square root of Simpson's diversity index over productive rearrangements. This immuneACCESS table, as held by TCRdb, lists in-frame sequences with V and J called but not all clones. Of the missing ones, under half trace to an unresolved V gene in checked studies; the others have no known cause. V and J calls and clone size follow that table, whereas D and trimming were derived from the DNA. This sample is represented by around 140,000 clones; roughly 79% of them were singletons. The ten largest account for over 7.5% of the sample.

Whole blood was collected in K2EDTA tubes by collaborating institutions according to the institutions' own protocols. For TCRbeta analysis, collaborator samples were shipped as frozen whole blood, as isolated PBMCs, or as DNA extracted from either sample type. As regards this clone: Its antigen is currently not known. No much larger clone exists at a distance of one base, and base qualities are not known.

What the authors observed across the whole study: How much clinical and demographic metadata was included differed by source and by participant, and the metadata was provided uncurated.

The sample taken for sequencing was peripheral blood. This receptor chain uses TRBV11-2 and TRBJ2-1; 9 bases in the middle match TRBD2. The sequence came from a woman in her fifties or sixties with active or convalescent COVID-19. The nucleotides are TGTGCCAGCAGCCTTAGCGGGGGCAGCTCCTACAATGAGCAGTTCTTC. Its amino acids are CASSLSGGSSYNEQFF.